These 29 T cell receptor beta chains came from one sample sequenced in a study of shared clonotypes between healthy human individuals. Generated by immunoSEQ multiplex PCR, the TCRdb table keeps only in-frame clones and is missing some. Among some 2.1 million clones, roughly 94% were seen once, and the ten largest hold roughly 0.13%. The sequenced sample was naive CD4+ T cells sorted from blood. Subset specified: CD45RA+ positively selected. The receptors shown here come from a man between 18 and 35 years old in good health.

The rearrangement joins TRBV6-6 to TRBJ2-3, with 9 nucleotides matching TRBD1. With 6 bases clipped from V and 2 bases from J, the junction kept 6 bases outside the gene matches. The V gene's germline CDR1 is MNHNY and CDR2 SVGAGI (reference sequence). The CDR3 has 15 residues. CDR3 sequence: CASSQGQGITDTQYF. CDR3 coding DNA: TGTGCCAGCAGCCAGGGACAGGGCATCACAGATACGCAGTATTTT.

This clone was counted once. The rearrangement joins TRBV30 to TRBJ2-1, with 15 positions matching TRBD2. This CDR3 is 19 amino acids long. Germline V gives CDR1 GTSNPN, CDR2 SVGIG (reference sequence). With 3 bases clipped from V and 7 bases from J, the junction kept 16 bases outside the gene matches. CDR3 protein: CAWSLPWTSGRVPSNEQFF. CDR3 DNA sequence: TGTGCCTGGAGCCTCCCCTGGACTAGCGGGAGGGTTCCGTCGAATGAGCAGTTCTTC.

J is TRBJ1-6 and V is TRBV11-3; the match to TRBD1 covers 10 bases. V shed 3 bases and J 10 bases; nucleotides not matched to a gene: 9. CDR3 length equals 16 residues. Germline V CDR1 and CDR2: SGHNT, YENEEA. In nucleotides, the CDR3 is TGTGCCAGCAGCTTTCGACAGGGGGCGCGTAAGTCACCCCTCCACTTT. Its translation: CASSFRQGARKSPLHF.

The chain has TRBV7-2 and TRBJ1-5; no firm D call. In germline, CDR1 is SGHTA, CDR2 FQGNSA. Trimming cost V 2 bases and J 1 base, with 12 bases left between them. The CDR3 sequence is 16 residues long. The CDR3 DNA reads as TGTGCCAGCAGCTTAAGAGGCGAAGGCAGCAATCAGCCCCAGCATTTT. This gives the protein CASSLRGEGSNQPQHF.

The chain has TRBV6-6 and TRBJ2-5; 9 bases match TRBD1. Per the germline V gene, CDR1 is MNHNY and CDR2 is SVGAGI (reference sequence). There are 14 residues in the CDR3. V shed 6 bases and J 4 bases; nucleotides not matched to a gene: 6. DNA of the CDR3: TGTGCCAGCAGACCACCGGGACAGGGAGAGACCCAGTACTTC. Translation gives CASRPPGQGETQYF.

This rearrangement joins TRBV29-1 to TRBJ1-4; D unclear. There are 10 residues in the CDR3. Germline V gives CDR1 SQVTM, CDR2 ANQGSEA. V lost 6 bases, J lost 6 bases, and 5 bases lay in between. The CDR3, as DNA: TGCAGCGTCCAAGATGAAAAACTGTTTTTT. Translated, it gives CSVQDEKLFF.

The chain links TRBV21-1 to TRBJ2-5; TRBD2 is the table's D call and was not checked against the DNA. TRBV21-1 is described as a pseudogene. The CDR3 has 17 residues. CDR3: CASSKGTAGVCRETQYF. CDR3 DNA: TGTGCCAGCAGCAAAGGGACCGCGGGAGTATGTCGAGAGACCCAGTACTTC.

The J gene is TRBJ2-2, the V gene TRBV11-2; TRBD1 is a possible D gene (6 bases). CDR3 length: 16 residues. The germline CDR1 and CDR2 sequences are SGHAT and FQNNGV. V was shortened by 5 bases and J by 2 bases, with 15 bases between the two germline ends. For the CDR3, the DNA is TGTGCCAGCAGCGCCCAGGGGAATATTAACACCGGGGAGCTGTTTTTT. This codes for CASSAQGNINTGELFF.

J is TRBJ1-2 and V is TRBV18, with D perhaps TRBD1 (6 bases). The germline V gene encodes CDR1 KGHSH and CDR2 LQKENI. CDR3 size: 15 residues. V shed 8 bases and J shed 2 bases, with 18 bases lying between them. In DNA form, the CDR3 reads TGTGCCAGCCTCGAGACCGCAGGGGAGAACTATGGCTACACCTTC. It specifies CASLETAGENYGYTF.

On this clone itself: Other DNA sequences of this sample code for an identical CDR3. The chain couples TRBV30 to TRBJ1-5; 7 nucleotides match TRBD1. V gave up 4 bases and J gave up 0 bases; unmatched junction bases: 3. The CDR3 is 14 amino acids. The germline V gene encodes CDR1 GTSNPN and CDR2 SVGIG (reference sequence). CDR3 region: CAWTGQNSNQPQHF. DNA of the CDR3: TGTGCCTGGACGGGACAGAATAGCAATCAGCCCCAGCATTTT.

This chain uses TRBV6-1 with TRBJ1-2; D is ambiguous. V was shortened by 4 bases and J by 0 bases, with 12 bases between the two germline ends. CDR1 and CDR2 from the germline V gene are MNHNS and SASEGT. This CDR3 has 15 residues. CDR3 DNA sequence: TGTGCCAGCAGTGGGGGAGCGTCGGCTAACTATGGCTACACCTTC. Protein product: CASSGGASANYGYTF.

The DNA of the CDR3 is TGCGCCAGCAGCCAAGAGGGGGCAGGGAACGCTTTCTTT. Its protein is CASSQEGAGNAFF. The rearrangement uses TRBV4-1 and TRBJ1-1, with TRBD1 as a possible D gene (6 bases). There are 13 residues in the CDR3. Looked up from germline, CDR1 is MGHRA and CDR2 is YSYEKL. V gave up 0 bases and J gave up 11 bases, with 13 bases separating them.

The CDR3 loop is CASSLDGLNTEAFF. CDR3 DNA sequence: TGTGCCAGCTCTCTCGACGGACTAAACACTGAAGCTTTCTTT. This sequence joins TRBV18 and TRBJ1-1; no definite D call. This CDR3 is built from 14 residues. V was trimmed by 6 bases and J by 2 bases, leaving 13 bases between them. Germline V CDR1 and CDR2: KGHSH, LQKENI.

The chain couples TRBV28 to TRBJ2-7; unclear D gene. The germline gives CDR1 MDHEN, CDR2 SYDVKM. V shed 6 bases and J shed 3 bases, with 6 bases lying between them. This CDR3 has 11 residues. The CDR3 loop is CASSPHYEQYF. CDR3 nucleotide sequence: TGTGCCAGCAGCCCCCACTACGAGCAGTACTTC.

This clone appeared a single time. V and J are TRBV7-2 and TRBJ2-1; 9 bases are a match to TRBD2. The J segment lost 10 bases and the V segment lost 1 base, leaving 5 bases of the junction unmatched. The CDR3 covers 14 residues. Germline V gene sequence: CDR1 SGHTA, CDR2 FQGNSA. The CDR3 loop is CASSLDLAGREQFF. CDR3 DNA sequence: TGTGCCAGCAGCTTAGACCTAGCGGGGAGAGAGCAGTTCTTC.

This chain links TRBV6-9 with TRBJ2-7, with 9 bases identical to TRBD1. The CDR3 is made up of 14 amino acids. V was pared by 6 bases and J by 5 bases, with 8 bases of the junction left unmatched. Germline V gene sequence: CDR1 MNHGY, CDR2 SVAAGI. CDR3 DNA: TGTGCCAGCAGGGGACAGGGATTCGACCACGAGCAGTACTTC. This codes for CASRGQGFDHEQYF.

As to this clone: Other DNA variants within this sample encode the same CDR3. The genes are TRBV5-1 and TRBJ2-7; 8 bases are a match to TRBD1. This CDR3 comprises 14 residues. J was trimmed by 3 bases and V by 1 base; bases with no gene match: 3. The germline CDR1 and CDR2 sequences are SGHRS and YFSETQ. The CDR3 here is CASSLSTGVYEQYF. The CDR3 bases are TGCGCCAGCAGCTTGTCGACAGGGGTCTACGAGCAGTACTTC. Combining the CDR3 with reference TRBV5-1 and TRBJ2-7 gives the whole variable domain KAGVTQTPRYLIKTRGQQVTLSCSPISGHRSVSWYQQTPGQGLQFLFEYFSETQRNKGNFPGRFSGRQFSNSRSEMNVSTLELGDSALYLCASSLSTGVYEQYFGPGTRLTVT.

The V and J genes are TRBV6-5 and TRBJ2-1; 7 nucleotides match TRBD2. Germline-derived CDR1 and CDR2 are MNHEY and SVGAGI. J gave up 7 bases and V 7 bases, and 4 bases lay outside the gene matches. The CDR3 has 12 residues. The CDR3 reads CASTSGGNEQFF. The CDR3, as DNA: TGTGCCAGCACTAGCGGAGGAAATGAGCAGTTCTTC.

V usage is TRBV5-1 and J usage is TRBJ1-2; a weak D match, TRBD1 (6 bases). The CDR3 is 12 residues long. The V and J ends lost 0 bases and 10 bases respectively, with 10 bases between them. The germline V gene encodes CDR1 SGHRS and CDR2 YFSETQ. The DNA of the CDR3 is TGCGCCAGCAGCTTGGTCGGGGGCCTCTACACCTTC. It yields the protein CASSLVGGLYTF.

This clone was recorded once. The chain links TRBV30 to TRBJ2-3, with D uncertain. The CDR3 length is 12 residues. Trimming cost V 7 bases and J 2 bases, with 10 bases left between them. Germline V gene data show CDR1 as GTSNPN and CDR2 as SVGIG (reference sequence). CDR3 region: CAYQVYTDTQYF. CDR3 nucleotides: TGTGCCTACCAGGTGTACACAGATACGCAGTATTTT.

This rearrangement joins TRBV10-3 to TRBJ1-3; D is undetermined. V lost 3 bases and J 0 bases, leaving 9 bases between the germline ends. Germline CDR1 is ENHRY and CDR2 is SYGVKD. The CDR3 is 15 residues long. The CDR3 region is CAISDYSTSGNTIYF. CDR3 nucleotides: TGTGCCATCAGTGATTACTCCACCTCTGGAAACACCATATATTTT.

Only one count was recorded for this clone. The rearrangement joins TRBV7-2 to TRBJ2-3, with D possibly TRBD1 on 5 matching bases. CDR1 is SGHTA, CDR2 FQGNSA, per germline. The CDR3 covers 13 residues. V dropped 5 bases and J dropped 5 bases, with 11 bases sitting between them. This CDR3 reads CASSARRGDTQYF. The CDR3 nucleotides are TGTGCCAGCAGCGCCCGAAGGGGAGATACGCAGTATTTT.

The chain links TRBV11-2 to TRBJ1-2; 9 bases map to TRBD1. The CDR3 is made up of 14 amino acids. V shed 4 bases and J 6 bases; nucleotides not matched to a gene: 6. Germline lookup yields CDR1 SGHAT and CDR2 FQNNGV. This CDR3 is CASSSQQGADGYTF. The CDR3 DNA reads as TGTGCCAGCAGCTCACAACAGGGGGCGGATGGCTACACCTTC.

The chain is built from TRBV19 and TRBJ2-1; D not certain. The V end was cut by 5 bases, the J end by 4 bases, with 12 bases between. The germline V gene has CDR1 LNHDA and CDR2 SQIVND (reference sequence). The CDR3 length is 14 residues. The CDR3, as DNA: TGTGCCAGTAGTCTTGCCAGGTTATACAATGAGCAGTTCTTC. This sequence encodes CASSLARLYNEQFF.

The chain is built from TRBV10-1 and TRBJ1-1; D is undetermined. This CDR3 is 14 amino acids long. Germline values: CDR1 WNHNN, CDR2 SYGVQD (reference sequence). V was pared by 3 bases and J by 0 bases, with 8 bases between. DNA for the CDR3: TGCGCCAGCAGTGACAGTCATATGAACACTGAAGCTTTCTTT. It specifies CASSDSHMNTEAFF.

The chain has TRBV2 and TRBJ2-5; 7 bases fit TRBD1. The junction had 11 bases not matched to a gene; V was cut back by 0 bases and J by 7 bases. Germline-derived CDR1 and CDR2 are SNHLY and FYNNEI. CDR3 length: 16 amino acids. The CDR3 sequence is CASSEALLGGGRTQYF. CDR3 DNA: TGTGCCAGCAGTGAAGCGCTTTTAGGGGGCGGGCGGACCCAGTACTTC.

The chain links TRBV7-2 to TRBJ2-2; D uncertain. V lost 4 bases, J lost 6 bases, and 12 bases lay in between. The CDR3 contains 14 residues. Germline V gives CDR1 SGHTA, CDR2 FQGNSA. The CDR3 DNA reads as TGTGCCAGCAGCTCGCGGACCCGCCCCGGGGAGCTGTTTTTT. Its protein is CASSSRTRPGELFF.

The gene calls are TRBV19 and TRBJ1-1, with 9 bases matching TRBD1. Per the germline V gene, CDR1 is LNHDA and CDR2 is SQIVND (reference sequence). The CDR3 loop spans 16 amino acids. J gave up 2 bases and V 4 bases, and 8 bases lay outside the gene matches. The CDR3: CASSKDRGLDNTEAFF. The DNA for the CDR3 is TGTGCCAGTAGTAAGGACAGGGGCTTGGATAACACTGAAGCTTTCTTT.

The rearrangement joins TRBV5-1 to TRBJ1-4; 9 nucleotides line up with TRBD1. Germline V gene data show CDR1 as SGHRS and CDR2 as YFSETQ. The CDR3 has 20 residues. Trimming took 4 bases from V and 0 from J; bases not matched to a gene: 16. The CDR3 reads CASSERPGQGLNPTNEKLFF. The CDR3 coding sequence is TGCGCCAGCAGCGAAAGGCCGGGACAGGGACTCAACCCAACTAATGAAAAACTGTTTTTT.